Listed below are T cell receptor beta chains from one sample, sequenced in a study of blood T cell repertoires in COVID-19. Only in-frame clones appear in the TCRdb table, and some are missing; sequencing was by immunoSEQ multiplex PCR. This table holds under 300,000 clones, less than 85% found once. Sequences were obtained from peripheral blood. The receptors were sampled from a man aged 60 to 75 who had recovered from COVID-19. Each CDR3 is given with its conserved first and last residue. A D gene is named only where the DNA matches it firmly. The size field is filled for only some rows; it gives once, few, many or a size class.

>TRBV7-6|few|TRBJ2-2|NA
TGTGCCAGCAGCACCGGGACACAAAGCGCCGGGGAGCTGTTTTTT
CASSTGTQSAGELFF
>TRBV5-8|NA|TRBJ2-7|NA
TGTGCCAGCAGCACCGGGGGGCTAGCGAAATCCTACGAGCAGTACTTC
CASSTGGLAKSYEQYF
>TRBV30|NA|TRBJ2-7|NA
TGTTCGGGCGAGAGGGGGAGCTCCTACGAGCAGTACTTC
CSGERGSSYEQYF
>TRBV5-1|once|TRBJ1-2|NA
TGCGCCAGCAGCCCTGGTCCGGGTTCCAGCTATGGCTACACCTTC
CASSPGPGSSYGYTF
>TRBV6-5|NA|TRBJ2-7|TRBD2
TGTGCCAGCACCTGGGGGGGAGGGTATTACGAGCAGTACTTC
CASTWGGGYYEQYF
>TRBV18|NA|TRBJ1-3|NA
TGTGCCAGCTCACCACCTACAGGGTTGGCTGGAAACACCATATATTTT
CASSPPTGLAGNTIYF
>TRBV10-2|NA|TRBJ1-2|NA
TGCGCCAGCAGTGATCGGGGAAGACTTGGTGGCTACACCTTC
CASSDRGRLGGYTF
>TRBV13|NA|TRBJ2-7|TRBD2
TGTGCCAGCAGCTCGAGGACTAGCGGGAACTACGAGCAGTACTTC
CASSSRTSGNYEQYF
>TRBV5-5|NA|TRBJ2-3|NA
TGTGCCAGCAGCTTGGGTAGCACGACCGGGGATACGCAGTATTTT
CASSLGSTTGDTQYF
>TRBV7-2|NA|TRBJ1-3|TRBD1
TGTGCCAGCAGCTTAGGGACAGGTTTTGGAAACACCATATATTTT
CASSLGTGFGNTIYF
>TRBV2|once|TRBJ1-4|TRBD1
TGTGCCAGCAGTCCAGGGGGCGCAAATGAAAAACTGTTTTTT
CASSPGGANEKLFF
>TRBV5-1|once|TRBJ1-4|TRBD1
TGCGCCAGCAGCTTGGGACAGGGGGCAGCTAATGAAAAACTGTTTTTT
CASSLGQGAANEKLFF
>TRBV7-9|NA|TRBJ1-6|NA
TGTGCCAGCAGCTTAGTTCCGAGCTCCTATAATTCACCCCTCCACTTT
CASSLVPSSYNSPLHF
>TRBV7-9|NA|TRBJ1-3|NA
TGTGCCAGCAGCCCCCCCGCGGGGAGGGCTGGAAACACCATATATTTT
CASSPPAGRAGNTIYF
>TRBV7-2|NA|TRBJ2-1|TRBD2
TGTGCCAGCAGCTTTCAGCGGGGGGGCTTTAATGAGCAGTTCTTC
CASSFQRGGFNEQFF
>TRBV5-4|NA|TRBJ1-2|NA
TGTGCCAGCAGCTTGACCCAGGGGATGAGTGGCTACACCTTC
CASSLTQGMSGYTF
>TRBV11-2|NA|TRBJ2-1|NA
TGTGCCAGCAAAATTGCGGGCCCCCGGGGAGGTGAGCAGTTCTTC
CASKIAGPRGGEQFF
>TRBV27|NA|TRBJ1-1|NA
TGTGCCAGCAGTTTAGGGTCCAGGGGAACTATGAACACTGAAGCTTTCTTT
CASSLGSRGTMNTEAFF
>TRBV30|NA|TRBJ1-6|NA
TGTGCCTGGATTTCGAGGGGGGGATCACCCCTCCACTTT
CAWISRGGSPLHF
>TRBV19|NA|TRBJ1-3|TRBD1
TGTGCCAGTCGCCCCGGACAGGGCGGAAACACCATATATTTT
CASRPGQGGNTIYF
>TRBV7-3|few|TRBJ1-6|NA
TGTGCCAGCAGGGGCAGTTATAATTCACCCCTCCACTTT
CASRGSYNSPLHF
>TRBV27|NA|TRBJ2-7|TRBD2
TGTGCCGTAGGAAGGACTAGCTCCTACGAGCAGTACTTC
CAVGRTSSYEQYF
>TRBV4-1|NA|TRBJ1-5|NA
TGCGCCAGCAGCCAAGAGTCCAGGATAAATCAGCCCCAGCATTTT
CASSQESRINQPQHF
>TRBV7-2|NA|TRBJ2-7|TRBD1
TGTGCCAGCAGCTGGACAGGAAGGGACTCCTACGAGCAGTACTTC
CASSWTGRDSYEQYF
>TRBV29-1|NA|TRBJ1-2|NA
TGCAGCGTCGAGTCCCCTTCTAATGGCTACACCTTC
CSVESPSNGYTF
>TRBV20-1|NA|TRBJ2-3|NA
TGCAGTGCGCGGTCTGGGGATACGCAGTATTTT
CSARSGDTQYF
>TRBV19|few|TRBJ1-5|NA
TGTGCCAGTAGTATCCGCAGGGCGAGGAGCAATCAGCCCCAGCATTTT
CASSIRRARSNQPQHF
>TRBV15|NA|TRBJ1-1|NA
TGTGCCACCAGCAGAGGTAGCCTGAACACTGAAGCTTTCTTT
CATSRGSLNTEAFF
>TRBV14|NA|TRBJ1-4|NA
TGTGCCAGCAGCCAAGAACCGGGATCTGCTCCTGAAAAACTGTTTTTT
CASSQEPGSAPEKLFF
>TRBV3-1/TRBV3-2|few|TRBJ2-1|NA
TGTGCCAGCAGCCAACGGGGATCGGGAACCTACTTGGGGCAGTTCTTC
CASSQRGSGTYLGQFF
>TRBV24-1|NA|TRBJ2-1|NA
TGTGCCACCAGTGATTCTGGGGCCAGCTCCTACAATGAGCAGTTCTTC
CATSDSGASSYNEQFF
>TRBV6-5|NA|TRBJ2-7|NA
TGTGCCAGCAGCTATGGATCGCTGCGGGGCGACGAGCAGTACTTC
CASSYGSLRGDEQYF
>TRBV10-3|NA|TRBJ1-4|NA
TGTGCCATCAGTGAGTCCGGGGGGCCTAATGAAAAACTGTTTTTT
CAISESGGPNEKLFF
>TRBV6-4|NA|TRBJ2-1|NA
TGTGCCAGCAGTAGGGAGGACGCCTACAATGAGCAGTTCTTC
CASSREDAYNEQFF
>TRBV5-1|NA|TRBJ2-3|NA
TGCGCCAGCAGCTTGGATCGGAGATTCCCCCAGTATTTT
CASSLDRRFPQYF
>TRBV14|NA|TRBJ1-6|NA
TGTGCCAGCAGCCAAGATAGAGGCAGCTATTCACCCCTCCACTTT
CASSQDRGSYSPLHF
>TRBV27|NA|TRBJ1-4|TRBD1
TGTGCCAGCTGGCCACAGGGGGCAGGGGCTGAAAAACTGTTTTTT
CASWPQGAGAEKLFF
>TRBV5-5|once|TRBJ1-2|NA
TGTGCCAGCACCATACAGGGATCTGTTGGCTACACCTTC
CASTIQGSVGYTF
>TRBV6-5|once|TRBJ1-1|NA
TGTGCCAGCAGTTACTCGGCCGGACAATTTGAAGCTTTCTTT
CASSYSAGQFEAFF
>TRBV27|NA|TRBJ2-3|TRBD2
TGTGCCAGCACCCTCGGGACTAGCGGGGCGGCTACGCAGTATTTT
CASTLGTSGAATQYF
>TRBV5-8|few|TRBJ1-1|NA
TGTGCCAGCAGCTTGGCAGCGGGAACTGAAGCTTTCTTT
CASSLAAGTEAFF
>TRBV6-2/TRBV6-3|few|TRBJ2-3|NA
TGTGCCAGCAGTTACGAGCGTACAGATACGCAGTATTTT
CASSYERTDTQYF
>TRBV5-1|once|TRBJ2-5|TRBD1
TGCGCCAGCAGCTCATCAAGACAGGGGAAGGAGACCCAGTACTTC
CASSSSRQGKETQYF
>TRBV3-1/TRBV3-2|NA|TRBJ2-1|NA
TGTGCCAGCAGCCAAGAACTGGGAGTGGACTACAATGAGCAGTTCTTC
CASSQELGVDYNEQFF
>TRBV27|NA|TRBJ2-1|TRBD2
TGTGCCAGCACCTCAGTCGGGGGGGGTGACAATGAGCAGTTCTTC
CASTSVGGGDNEQFF
>TRBV5-1|NA|TRBJ2-7|NA
TGCGCCAGCAGCTTGAAGGTTAGCGAAGGCGAGCAGTACTTC
CASSLKVSEGEQYF
>TRBV29-1|NA|TRBJ2-1|NA
TGCAGCGTTCCTTACCGCGGAGAGCAGTTCTTC
CSVPYRGEQFF
>TRBV29-1|NA|TRBJ1-2|NA
TGCAGCGTAGAAACAGGGCCGGAGGGCTACACCTTC
CSVETGPEGYTF
>TRBV5-1|NA|TRBJ2-5|NA
TGCGCCAGCAGCTTGTCCGCGGGGAACCAAGAGACCCAGTACTTC
CASSLSAGNQETQYF
>TRBV12-3/TRBV12-4|once|TRBJ2-5|TRBD1
TGTGCCAGCAGTTTCAGGGGGAAAGAGACCCAGTACTTC
CASSFRGKETQYF
>TRBV12-5|few|TRBJ2-7|TRBD2
TGTGCTAGTCAATGGCGGGAGGTTAACGAGCAGTACTTC
CASQWREVNEQYF